The rows below give T cell receptor beta chains drawn from one sample of a study of blood T cell repertoires in COVID-19. TCRdb keeps only in-frame clones here, not all; method: immunoSEQ multiplex PCR. Of 120,000 to 150,000 clones in the sample, about nine tenths were seen once. The sequenced sample consisted of PBMCs or T cells enriched from blood (not recorded which). The source is a woman aged 40 to 55 who had been exposed to COVID-19. The conserved cysteine and the conserved F or W are not part of the CDR3 here. Clone size is not always given. Where it is, it says once, few, many or a class for expanded clones.

clone size: NA; V gene: TRBV6-5; CDR3 protein: ASSQPGQDNYGYT
clone size: NA; V gene: TRBV3-1/TRBV3-2; CDR3 protein: ASSQGLGGTSGSEQY
clone size: NA; V gene: TRBV29-1; CDR3 protein: SVRTGGYYGYT
clone size: NA; V gene: TRBV7-8; CDR3 protein: ASSLGRNNSPLH
clone size: few; V gene: TRBV11-3; CDR3 protein: ASSLAGGPGDTQY
clone size: NA; V gene: TRBV12-3/TRBV12-4; CDR3 protein: ASRPDSPYEQY
clone size: once; V gene: TRBV5-1; CDR3 protein: ATKGGLQGPNTEAF
clone size: NA; V gene: TRBV6-1; CDR3 protein: ASSEGWAGNTEAF
clone size: NA; V gene: TRBV20-1; CDR3 protein: SAKTGAGYT
clone size: NA; V gene: TRBV10-2; CDR3 protein: ASSDRGDYGYT
clone size: once; V gene: TRBV6-2/TRBV6-3; CDR3 protein: ASSYPDRAWGEAF
clone size: NA; V gene: TRBV27; CDR3 protein: ASSLSGTDNSPLH
clone size: once; V gene: TRBV7-9; CDR3 protein: ASSPPGAVGNTIY
clone size: NA; V gene: TRBV6-1; CDR3 protein: ASSDWDRNSPLH
clone size: NA; V gene: TRBV2; CDR3 protein: ASSADRTMNTEAF
clone size: NA; V gene: TRBV9; CDR3 protein: ASSVGDRVGEKLF
clone size: NA; V gene: TRBV27; CDR3 protein: ASRPKGGSSYNEQF
clone size: NA; V gene: TRBV12-3/TRBV12-4; CDR3 protein: ASSLRWEQF
clone size: NA; V gene: TRBV4-2; CDR3 protein: ASSQDYSYQETQY
clone size: NA; V gene: TRBV5-1; CDR3 protein: ASSKRQPQH
clone size: few; V gene: TRBV10-3; CDR3 protein: AISESKQIYGYT
clone size: NA; V gene: TRBV27; CDR3 protein: ASSLDRGGGYT
clone size: once; V gene: TRBV5-1; CDR3 protein: ASSTGQGVYGYT
clone size: NA; V gene: TRBV11-3; CDR3 protein: ASSVGQGVEAF
clone size: NA; V gene: TRBV28; CDR3 protein: ASSQAGGYNEQF
clone size: few; V gene: TRBV4-1; CDR3 protein: ASSQTRTGAGNTIY
clone size: NA; V gene: TRBV11-2; CDR3 protein: ASSSLGASLTDTQY
clone size: NA; V gene: TRBV7-9; CDR3 protein: ASSTRGGGNQPQH
clone size: NA; V gene: TRBV27; CDR3 protein: ASSSLLTGHGEQY
clone size: NA; V gene: TRBV5-6; CDR3 protein: ASSLTGPGNTIY
clone size: NA; V gene: TRBV6-1; CDR3 protein: ASSALTGFSAGANVLT
clone size: NA; V gene: TRBV4-3; CDR3 protein: ASSQSGSTDTQY
clone size: NA; V gene: TRBV27; CDR3 protein: ASSLTGLAGGLTDTQY
clone size: NA; V gene: TRBV4-1; CDR3 protein: ASSQEFGGGNQPQH
clone size: many; V gene: TRBV6-2/TRBV6-3; CDR3 protein: ASSSIRGADTEAF
clone size: NA; V gene: TRBV5-1; CDR3 protein: ASSLSGTGLNSPLH
clone size: NA; V gene: TRBV20-1; CDR3 protein: SASMGHQPQYEQY
clone size: NA; V gene: TRBV6-5; CDR3 protein: ASSYYQQETQY
clone size: NA; V gene: TRBV5-3; CDR3 protein: ARSLGTVQPQH
clone size: NA; V gene: TRBV9; CDR3 protein: AGKQGKDSPLH
clone size: NA; V gene: TRBV6-9; CDR3 protein: ASSYPTEIQGYEQY
clone size: NA; V gene: TRBV5-5; CDR3 protein: ASSPGTGSWPLH
clone size: NA; V gene: TRBV7-2; CDR3 protein: ASSLDLLSLELF
clone size: NA; V gene: TRBV23-1; CDR3 protein: ASRRGIQY
clone size: few; V gene: TRBV9; CDR3 protein: ASSVAGHLNTEAF
clone size: NA; V gene: TRBV28; CDR3 protein: ASSFLYGYT
clone size: NA; V gene: TRBV27; CDR3 protein: AILPGLAGGQETQY
clone size: NA; V gene: TRBV13; CDR3 protein: ASSRDTGNGYT
clone size: NA; V gene: TRBV7-2; CDR3 protein: ASSSAGVGAEAF
clone size: NA; V gene: TRBV3-1/TRBV3-2; CDR3 protein: ASSHKGGDYGYT
clone size: NA; V gene: TRBV2; CDR3 protein: ASRAASTNEKLF
clone size: NA; V gene: TRBV9; CDR3 protein: ASSVAEGGEETQY
clone size: NA; V gene: TRBV2; CDR3 protein: ASLGQGSGTEAF
clone size: NA; V gene: TRBV9; CDR3 protein: ASQTGGGLQETQY